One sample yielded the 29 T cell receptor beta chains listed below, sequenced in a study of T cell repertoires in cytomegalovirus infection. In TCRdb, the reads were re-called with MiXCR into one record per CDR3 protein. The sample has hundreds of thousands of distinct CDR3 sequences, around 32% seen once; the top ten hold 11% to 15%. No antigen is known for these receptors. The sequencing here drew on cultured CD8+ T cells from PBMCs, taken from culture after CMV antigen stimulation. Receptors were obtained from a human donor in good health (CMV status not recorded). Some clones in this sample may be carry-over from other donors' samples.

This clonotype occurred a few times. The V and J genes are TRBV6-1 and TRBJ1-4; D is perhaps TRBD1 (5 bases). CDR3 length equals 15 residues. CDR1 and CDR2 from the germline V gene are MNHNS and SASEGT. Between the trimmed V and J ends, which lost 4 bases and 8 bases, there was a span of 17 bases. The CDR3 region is CASSGYMGLEEKLFF. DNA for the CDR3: TGTGCCAGCAGTGGCTACATGGGGCTAGAAGAAAAACTGTTTTTT.

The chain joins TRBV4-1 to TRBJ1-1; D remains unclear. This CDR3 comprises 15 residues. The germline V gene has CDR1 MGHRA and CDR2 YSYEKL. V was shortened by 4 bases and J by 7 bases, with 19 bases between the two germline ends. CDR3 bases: TGCGCCAGCAGCCCCCTCGGGGAGGGATTCGGTGAAGCTTTCTTT. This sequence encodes CASSPLGEGFGEAFF.

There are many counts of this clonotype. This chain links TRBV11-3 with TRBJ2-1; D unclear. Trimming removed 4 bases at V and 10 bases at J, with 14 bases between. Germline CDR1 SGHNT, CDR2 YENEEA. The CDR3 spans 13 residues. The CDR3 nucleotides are TGTGCCAGCAGCTCCGTGACTTTGGGGGAGCAGTTCTTC. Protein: CASSSVTLGEQFF.

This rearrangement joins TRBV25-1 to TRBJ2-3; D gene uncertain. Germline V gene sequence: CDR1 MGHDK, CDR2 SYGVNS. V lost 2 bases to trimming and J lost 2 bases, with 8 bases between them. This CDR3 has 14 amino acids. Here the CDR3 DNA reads TGTGCCAGCAGTGAACGCAGGTTCACAGATACGCAGTATTTT. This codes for CASSERRFTDTQYF.

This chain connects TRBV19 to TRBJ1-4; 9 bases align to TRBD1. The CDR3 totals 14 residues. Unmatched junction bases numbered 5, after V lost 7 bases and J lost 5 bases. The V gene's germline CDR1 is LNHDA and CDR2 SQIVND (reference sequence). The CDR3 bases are TGTGCCAGTACCGGGACAGGGTGGAATGAAAAACTGTTTTTT. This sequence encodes CASTGTGWNEKLFF.

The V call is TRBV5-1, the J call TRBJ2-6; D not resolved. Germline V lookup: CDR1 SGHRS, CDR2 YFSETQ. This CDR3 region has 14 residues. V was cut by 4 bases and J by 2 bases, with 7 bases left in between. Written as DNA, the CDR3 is TGCGCCAGCAGCCCCGAGCCTGGGGCCAACGTCCTGACTTTC. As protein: CASSPEPGANVLTF.

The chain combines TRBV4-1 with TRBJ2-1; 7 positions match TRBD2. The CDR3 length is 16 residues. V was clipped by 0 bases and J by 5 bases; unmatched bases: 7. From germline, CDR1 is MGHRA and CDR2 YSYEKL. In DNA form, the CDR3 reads TGCGCCAGCAGCCAAGAGGGGAGGGGAAAGAACAATGAGCAGTTCTTC. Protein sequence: CASSQEGRGKNNEQFF.

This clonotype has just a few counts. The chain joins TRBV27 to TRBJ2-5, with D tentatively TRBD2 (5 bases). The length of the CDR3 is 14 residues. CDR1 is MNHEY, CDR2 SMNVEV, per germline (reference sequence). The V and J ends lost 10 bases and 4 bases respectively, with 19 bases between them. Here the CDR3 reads CATSSLHRGETQYF. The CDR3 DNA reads TGTGCCACAAGCAGTCTGCATCGGGGAGAGACCCAGTACTTC.

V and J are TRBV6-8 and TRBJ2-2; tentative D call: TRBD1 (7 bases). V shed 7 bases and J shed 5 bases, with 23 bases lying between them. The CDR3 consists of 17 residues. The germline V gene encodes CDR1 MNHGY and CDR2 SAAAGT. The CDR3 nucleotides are TGTGCCAGCACCCTCACTCAGGCAGGGGGAGGTACCGGGGAGCTGTTTTTT. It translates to CASTLTQAGGGTGELFF.

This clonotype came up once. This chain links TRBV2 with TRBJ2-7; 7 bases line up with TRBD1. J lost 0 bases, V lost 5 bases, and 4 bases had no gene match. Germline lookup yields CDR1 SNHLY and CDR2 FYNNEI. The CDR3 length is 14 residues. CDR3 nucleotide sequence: TGTGCCAGCAGTAGGGACAGCCTCTCCTACGAGCAGTACTTC. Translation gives CASSRDSLSYEQYF. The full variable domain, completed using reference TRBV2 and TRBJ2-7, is EPEVTQTPSHQVTQMGQEVILRCVPISNHLYFYWYRQILGQKVEFLVSFYNNEISEKSEIFDDQFSVERPDGSNFTLKIRSTKLEDSAMYFCASSRDSLSYEQYFGPGTRLTVT.

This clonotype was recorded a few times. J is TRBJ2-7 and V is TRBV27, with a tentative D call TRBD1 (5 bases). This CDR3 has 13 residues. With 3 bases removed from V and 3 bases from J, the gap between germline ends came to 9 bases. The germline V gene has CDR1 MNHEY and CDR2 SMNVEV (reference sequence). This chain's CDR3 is CASSFFTGYEQYF. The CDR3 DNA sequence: TGTGCCAGCAGTTTTTTTACAGGCTACGAGCAGTACTTC.

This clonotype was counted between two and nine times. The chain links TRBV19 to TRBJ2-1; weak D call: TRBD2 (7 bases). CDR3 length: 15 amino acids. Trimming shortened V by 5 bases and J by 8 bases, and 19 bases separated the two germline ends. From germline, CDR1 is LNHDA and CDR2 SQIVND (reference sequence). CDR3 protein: CASSPGLGGIDEQFF. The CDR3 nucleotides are TGTGCCAGTAGTCCCGGACTAGGGGGTATAGATGAGCAGTTCTTC.

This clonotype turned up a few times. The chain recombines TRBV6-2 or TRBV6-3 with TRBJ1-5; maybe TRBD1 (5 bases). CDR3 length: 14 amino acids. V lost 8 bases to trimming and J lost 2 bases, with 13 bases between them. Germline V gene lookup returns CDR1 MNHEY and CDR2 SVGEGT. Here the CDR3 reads CASALTERNQPQHF. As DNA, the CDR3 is TGTGCCAGCGCTTTGACAGAGCGCAATCAGCCCCAGCATTTT.

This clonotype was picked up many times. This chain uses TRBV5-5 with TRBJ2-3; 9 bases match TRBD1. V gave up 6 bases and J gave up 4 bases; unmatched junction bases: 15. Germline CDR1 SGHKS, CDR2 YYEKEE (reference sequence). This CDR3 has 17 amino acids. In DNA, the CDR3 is TGTGCCAGCACCGACCTTCGACAAAGGACAGGGGCAGATACGCAGTATTTT. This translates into CASTDLRQRTGADTQYF.

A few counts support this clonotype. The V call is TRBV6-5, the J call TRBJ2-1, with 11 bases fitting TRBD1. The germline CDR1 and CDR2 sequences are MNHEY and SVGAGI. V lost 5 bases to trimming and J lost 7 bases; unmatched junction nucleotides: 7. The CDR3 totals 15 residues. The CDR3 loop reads CASSPGQGARNEQFF. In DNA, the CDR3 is TGTGCCAGCAGTCCAGGACAGGGGGCTCGTAATGAGCAGTTCTTC.

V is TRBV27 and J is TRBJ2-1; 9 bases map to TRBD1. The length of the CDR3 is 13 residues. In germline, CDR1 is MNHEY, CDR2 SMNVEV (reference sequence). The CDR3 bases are TGTGCGTCAGGGACAGGGAACTACAATGAGCAGTTCTTC. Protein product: CASGTGNYNEQFF.

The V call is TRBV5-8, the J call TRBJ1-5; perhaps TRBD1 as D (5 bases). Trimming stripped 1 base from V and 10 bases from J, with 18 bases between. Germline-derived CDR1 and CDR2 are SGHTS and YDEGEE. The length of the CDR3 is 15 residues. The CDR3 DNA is TGTGCCAGCAGCTTGATACCCGGGGCATTATTCCCCCAGCATTTT. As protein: CASSLIPGALFPQHF.

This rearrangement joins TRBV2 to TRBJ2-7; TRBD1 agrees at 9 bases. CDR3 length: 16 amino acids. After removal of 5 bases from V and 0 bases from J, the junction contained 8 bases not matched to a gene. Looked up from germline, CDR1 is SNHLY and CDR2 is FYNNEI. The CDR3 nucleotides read TGTGCCAGCAGTCACACCCGGGACAGGGTCTCCTACGAGCAGTACTTC. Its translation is CASSHTRDRVSYEQYF.

In DNA, the CDR3 is TGTGCCAGCAGTTTTACAGTGTACCAAGAGACCCAGTACTTC. It yields the protein CASSFTVYQETQYF. V is TRBV6-6 and J is TRBJ2-5; no definite D call. Germline V gene lookup returns CDR1 MNHNY and CDR2 SVGAGI (reference sequence). V was cut by 4 bases and J by 0 bases, with 9 bases left in between. The CDR3 is 14 amino acids.

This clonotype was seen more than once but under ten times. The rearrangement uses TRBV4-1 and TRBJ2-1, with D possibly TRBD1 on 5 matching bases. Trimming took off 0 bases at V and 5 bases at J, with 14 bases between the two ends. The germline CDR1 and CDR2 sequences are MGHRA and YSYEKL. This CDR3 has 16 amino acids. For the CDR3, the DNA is TGCGCCAGCAGCCAAGAGGGGTCAGGGTCACACAATGAGCAGTTCTTC. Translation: CASSQEGSGSHNEQFF.

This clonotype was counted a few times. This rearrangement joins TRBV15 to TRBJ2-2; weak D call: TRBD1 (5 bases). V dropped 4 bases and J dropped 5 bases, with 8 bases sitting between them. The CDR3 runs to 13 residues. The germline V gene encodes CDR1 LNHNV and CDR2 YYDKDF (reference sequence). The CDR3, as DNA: TGTGCCACCAGCAAGGACACTACCGGGGAGCTGTTTTTT. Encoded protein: CATSKDTTGELFF.

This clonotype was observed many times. CDR3 region: CASSTQTDRSSYNEQFF. CDR3 coding DNA: TGTGCCAGCAGTACCCAAACGGACAGGAGCTCCTACAATGAGCAGTTCTTC. V gene TRBV6-1 combines with J gene TRBJ2-1; 7 positions agree with TRBD1. The CDR3 is 17 amino acids. Trimming took 5 bases from V and 0 from J; bases not matched to a gene: 10. The germline gives CDR1 MNHNS, CDR2 SASEGT.

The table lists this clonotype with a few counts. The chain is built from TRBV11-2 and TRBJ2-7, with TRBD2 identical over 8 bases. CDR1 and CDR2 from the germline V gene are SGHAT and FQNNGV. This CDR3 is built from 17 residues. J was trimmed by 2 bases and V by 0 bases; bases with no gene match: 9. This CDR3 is CASSLDKRRGDTYEQYV. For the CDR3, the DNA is TGTGCCAGCAGCTTAGATAAGCGGCGGGGGGATACCTACGAGCAGTACGTC.

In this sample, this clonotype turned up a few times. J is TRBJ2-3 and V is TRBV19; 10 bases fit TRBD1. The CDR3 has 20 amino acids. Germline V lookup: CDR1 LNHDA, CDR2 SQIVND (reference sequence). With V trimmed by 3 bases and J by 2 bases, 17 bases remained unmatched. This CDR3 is CASSIRLGRDRGPLTDTQYF. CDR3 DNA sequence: TGTGCCAGTAGTATTCGCCTCGGCCGGGACAGGGGACCACTCACAGATACGCAGTATTTT. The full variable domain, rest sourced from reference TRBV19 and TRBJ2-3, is DGGITQSPKYLFRKEGQNVTLSCEQNLNHDAMYWYRQDPGQGLRLIYYSQIVNDFQKGDIAEGYSVSREKKESFPLTVTSAQKNPTAFYLCASSIRLGRDRGPLTDTQYFGPGTRLTVL.

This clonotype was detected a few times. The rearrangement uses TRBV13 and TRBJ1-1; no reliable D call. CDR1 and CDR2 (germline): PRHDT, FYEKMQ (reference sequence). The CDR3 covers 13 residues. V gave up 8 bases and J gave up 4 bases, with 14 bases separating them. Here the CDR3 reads CASGRKTITEAFF. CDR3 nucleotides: TGTGCCAGCGGCCGGAAGACAATCACTGAAGCTTTCTTT.

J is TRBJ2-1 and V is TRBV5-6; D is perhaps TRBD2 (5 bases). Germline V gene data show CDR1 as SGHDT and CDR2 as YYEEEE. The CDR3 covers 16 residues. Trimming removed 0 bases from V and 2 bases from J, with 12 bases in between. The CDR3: CASSLAGSSPYNEQFF. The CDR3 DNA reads TGTGCCAGCAGCTTGGCTGGGTCTAGCCCCTACAATGAGCAGTTCTTC.

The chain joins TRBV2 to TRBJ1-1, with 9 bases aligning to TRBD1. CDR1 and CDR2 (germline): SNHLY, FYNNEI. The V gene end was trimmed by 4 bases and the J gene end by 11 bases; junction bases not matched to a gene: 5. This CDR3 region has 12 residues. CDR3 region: CASSVADRGAFF. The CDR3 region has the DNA TGTGCCAGCAGTGTTGCGGACAGGGGTGCTTTCTTT.

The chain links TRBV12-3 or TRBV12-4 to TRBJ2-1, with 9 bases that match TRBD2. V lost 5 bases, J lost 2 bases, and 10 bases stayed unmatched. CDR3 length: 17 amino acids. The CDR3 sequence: CASSPSRSGGTYNEQFF. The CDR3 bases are TGTGCCAGCAGTCCAAGCAGGAGCGGGGGGACCTACAATGAGCAGTTCTTC.

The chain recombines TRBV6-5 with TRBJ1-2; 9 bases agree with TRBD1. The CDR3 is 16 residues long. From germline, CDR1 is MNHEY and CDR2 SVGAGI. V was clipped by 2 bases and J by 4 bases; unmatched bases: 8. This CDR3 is CASSYPSGQGLYGYTF. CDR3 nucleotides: TGTGCCAGCAGTTACCCTTCGGGACAGGGTCTCTATGGCTACACCTTC.